This TCR beta chain was documented in a study of siplizumab effects on memory and regulatory T cells. Study-level findings and limits: An assignable naive or memory phenotype was lacking in roughly 75-95% of proliferating CD4+ or CD8+ clones. Relative to controls at 26.9%, mappable alloreactive CD4+ clones exhibited a mean Treg-derived proportion of more than 60% with siplizumab.

On this clone itself: Its antigen is not known.

Assays covered 10^5 or so TCR templates per sample. Using immunoSEQ multiplex PCR, the repertoire was profiled, and TCRdb retains in-frame clones only, with some absent. This sample has about 100,000 clones; about 94% occur once, and the top ten carry 1% to 1.5%. V gave up 4 bases and J gave up 2 bases; unmatched junction bases: 9. Germline lookup yields CDR1 SGDLS and CDR2 YYNGEE. The CDR3 extends over 15 amino acids. The sequencing sample was made of non-Treg CD4+ T cells sorted from blood. The sequence was obtained from a human donor in good health. V gene TRBV9 combines with J gene TRBJ2-7, with 7 bases that match TRBD2. The CDR3 DNA sequence: TGTGCCAGCAGCCAACGGGCTAGCGGAACCTACGAGCAGTACTTC. It yields the protein CASSQRASGTYEQYF.